This TCR beta chain was retrieved from a study of cytomegalovirus exposure and HLA in healthy donors. The PCR employed 60 Vbeta primers together with 13 Jbeta primers. Data came from immunoSEQ multiplex PCR; TCRdb stores just in-frame clones and leaves some out. Of 150,000 to 200,000 clones in the sample, approximately 80% were seen once. Germline CDR1 and CDR2: SGHRS and YFSETQ. V shed 3 bases and J 4 bases; nucleotides not matched to a gene: 14. This CDR3 is built from 17 residues. V usage is TRBV5-1 and J usage is TRBJ2-3; TRBD2 aligns across 7 bases. The receptor comes from a woman aged 40 to 50 in good health and CMV-seropositive. Input material: PBMCs. CDR3 in amino acids: CASSSPGMSGGPDTQYF. CDR3 DNA: TGCGCCAGCAGCTCCCCAGGGATGTCGGGAGGACCAGATACGCAGTATTTT.